These 18 T cell receptor beta chains were all obtained from the same sample, sequenced in a study of blood T cell repertoires in COVID-19. The repertoire was sequenced with immunoSEQ multiplex PCR; TCRdb's copy has only in-frame clones and lacks some. Altogether fewer than 100,000 clones are present, 87% being singletons, with the ten largest covering roughly 4.3%. The sample taken for sequencing was peripheral blood. The source is a man in his sixties or seventies with acute or convalescent COVID-19.

The genes are TRBV5-1 and TRBJ1-2; tentative D call: TRBD1 (5 bases). Germline V gene sequence: CDR1 SGHRS, CDR2 YFSETQ. V was cut by 3 bases and J by 5 bases, with 8 bases left in between. This CDR3 has 12 residues. The DNA of the CDR3 is TGCGCCAGCAGCTCAGGGTTTTATGGCTACACCTTC. It yields the protein CASSSGFYGYTF.

The chain joins TRBV19 to TRBJ2-3, with 7 positions matching TRBD2. Unmatched junction bases numbered 14, after V lost 9 bases and J lost 2 bases. This CDR3 is built from 16 residues. Germline assignment: CDR1 LNHDA and CDR2 SQIVND (reference sequence). The chain's CDR3 is CASSKGRGGATDTQYF. CDR3 DNA sequence: TGTGCCAGCTCTAAAGGACGCGGGGGAGCCACAGATACGCAGTATTTT.

The chain combines TRBV6-1 with TRBJ2-7; no reliable D call. The CDR3 spans 14 residues. V lost 1 base and J lost 4, with 11 bases in between. Germline V gene data show CDR1 as MNHNS and CDR2 as SASEGT. CDR3 region: CASSEGQAPYEQYF. In nucleotides, the CDR3 is TGTGCCAGCAGTGAAGGGCAGGCCCCTTACGAGCAGTACTTC.

The chain is built from TRBV5-6 and TRBJ1-2; D is uncertain. Germline loops: CDR1 SGHDT, CDR2 YYEEEE. Trimming left V 4 bases short and J 3 bases short, with 16 bases between. This CDR3 is built from 15 residues. CDR3 protein: CASSPRGVGHYGYTF. The CDR3 DNA reads TGTGCCAGCAGCCCGCGCGGGGTCGGCCACTATGGCTACACCTTC.

DNA for the CDR3: TGTGCCAGCAGCCCCCAGGGACAGGGCAATGAGCAGTTCTTC. Its protein is CASSPQGQGNEQFF. The rearrangement joins TRBV7-8 to TRBJ2-1, with 9 bases aligning to TRBD1. Looked up from germline, CDR1 is SGHVS and CDR2 is FQNEAQ. The CDR3 extends over 14 amino acids. J lost 6 bases, V lost 5 bases, and 5 bases had no gene match.

The chain uses TRBV7-8 and TRBJ1-6; D not resolved. The CDR3 runs 12 residues. Germline-derived CDR1 and CDR2 are SGHVS and FQNEAQ. V was clipped by 5 bases and J by 7 bases, with 6 bases between them. The CDR3 DNA reads as TGTGCCAGCAGCCGACGGAATTCACCCCTCCACTTT. This gives the protein CASSRRNSPLHF.

The CDR3 sequence: CASSPGERPAELRHEKLFF. As DNA, the CDR3 is TGTGCCAGCAGCCCCGGTGAGCGCCCGGCAGAACTTCGGCATGAAAAACTGTTTTTT. V usage is TRBV4-2 and J usage is TRBJ1-4; D gene unclear. The CDR3 spans 19 residues. CDR1 and CDR2 from the germline V gene are LGHNA and YNFKEQ. The V gene lost 4 bases and the J gene lost 6 bases, with 27 bases spanning the gap.

This clone showed up just a few times. The chain joins TRBV10-2 to TRBJ1-2, with 7 bases fitting TRBD1. Per germline, CDR1 WSHSY and CDR2 SAAADI. Unmatched junction bases numbered 4, after V lost 4 bases and J lost 2 bases. This CDR3 is 14 amino acids long. As DNA, the CDR3 is TGCGCCAGCAGTGTAGGGGGCGGGAACTATGGCTACACCTTC. Amino acids: CASSVGGGNYGYTF.

Here the CDR3 DNA reads TGCGCCAGCAGCTTGAGCTCCCGGGGGGGGAGTGAGCAGTACTTC. It codes for CASSLSSRGGSEQYF. The V and J genes are TRBV5-1 and TRBJ2-7; 8 bases are shared with TRBD2. The CDR3 length is 15 residues. Per the germline V gene, CDR1 is SGHRS and CDR2 is YFSETQ. The trim removed 1 base at V and 7 bases at J, leaving 10 bases unmatched. Together with reference TRBV5-1 and TRBJ2-7, the CDR3 gives the full variable domain: KAGVTQTPRYLIKTRGQQVTLSCSPISGHRSVSWYQQTPGQGLQFLFEYFSETQRNKGNFPGRFSGRQFSNSRSEMNVSTLELGDSALYLCASSLSSRGGSEQYFGPGTRLTVT.

The genes are TRBV7-8 and TRBJ2-7; D is unresolved. CDR3 length: 13 amino acids. The germline gives CDR1 SGHVS, CDR2 FQNEAQ. Trimming cost V 1 base and J 3 bases, with 7 bases left between them. The chain's CDR3 is CASSLDTLYEQYF. The DNA for the CDR3 is TGTGCCAGCAGCTTAGACACCCTCTACGAGCAGTACTTC. The variable domain in full, completed from reference TRBV7-8 and TRBJ2-7, reads GAGVSQSPRYKVAKRGQDVALRCDPISGHVSLFWYQQALGQGPEFLTYFQNEAQLDKSGLPSDRFFAERPEGSVSTLKIQRTQQEDSAVYLCASSLDTLYEQYFGPGTRLTVT.

This rearrangement joins TRBV5-6 to TRBJ1-1, with D maybe TRBD1 (6 bases). CDR3 length: 15 residues. The V gene lost 1 base and the J gene lost 0 bases, with 10 bases spanning the gap. Germline-derived CDR1 and CDR2 are SGHDT and YYEEEE. The CDR3 DNA follows: TGTGCCAGCAGCTTGCAGGGGTCCATGAACACTGAAGCTTTCTTT. Protein sequence: CASSLQGSMNTEAFF. Complete variable domain (other parts from reference TRBV5-6 and TRBJ1-1): DAGVTQSPTHLIKTRGQQVTLRCSPKSGHDTVSWYQQALGQGPQFIFQYYEEEERQRGNFPDRFSGHQFPNYSSELNVNALLLGDSALYLCASSLQGSMNTEAFFGQGTRLTVV.

This rearrangement joins TRBV7-6 to TRBJ1-5; D is perhaps TRBD1 (5 bases). Trimming shortened V by 2 bases and J by 3 bases, and 11 bases separated the two germline ends. The CDR3 is 15 residues long. Germline-derived CDR1 and CDR2 are SGHVS and FNYEAQ. CDR3 sequence: CASSLSAGTNQPQHF. DNA of the CDR3: TGTGCCAGCAGCTTATCAGCGGGGACCAATCAGCCCCAGCATTTT.

The chain combines TRBV2 with TRBJ1-5, with D possibly being TRBD1 (5 bases). CDR1 is SNHLY and CDR2 is FYNNEI in the germline V gene. The CDR3 loop spans 15 amino acids. Trimming stripped 5 bases from V and 7 bases from J, with 18 bases between. This chain's CDR3 is CASSPGLSKGQPQHF. CDR3 nucleotides: TGTGCCAGCAGTCCGGGACTCTCGAAGGGCCAGCCCCAGCATTTT.

V gene TRBV19 combines with J gene TRBJ1-2; 8 nucleotides match TRBD1. Germline CDR1 LNHDA, CDR2 SQIVND (reference sequence). With V trimmed by 5 bases and J by 4 bases, 6 bases remained unmatched. This CDR3 contains 14 residues. Here the CDR3 DNA reads TGTGCCAGTAGTTTCAGGGGGCGCGGCTATGGCTACACCTTC. It translates to CASSFRGRGYGYTF.

The chain couples TRBV4-1 to TRBJ2-2; 7 nucleotides line up with TRBD2. The CDR3 spans 15 residues. From germline, CDR1 is MGHRA and CDR2 YSYEKL. The J segment lost 1 base and the V segment lost 4 bases, leaving 3 bases of the junction unmatched. The CDR3 here is CASSPGLLNTGELFF. As DNA, the CDR3 is TGCGCCAGCAGCCCGGGACTACTGAACACCGGGGAGCTGTTTTTT.

This clone has just a few counts. V is TRBV19 and J is TRBJ1-3; possible D gene TRBD1, 6 bases. The germline CDR1 and CDR2 sequences are LNHDA and SQIVND (reference sequence). Trimming pared 4 bases from V and 0 bases from J, leaving 7 bases between. This CDR3 is built from 14 residues. CDR3 coding DNA: TGTGCCAGTAGTAAAGGGGGCTCTGGAAACACCATATATTTT. It specifies CASSKGGSGNTIYF.

In this sample, this clone turned up a few times. The chain is built from TRBV5-1 and TRBJ1-2, with D hard to call. The CDR3 consists of 14 residues. The germline V gene encodes CDR1 SGHRS and CDR2 YFSETQ. The V end lost 2 bases, the J end lost 3 bases, and 11 bases lay between the germline ends. The CDR3 protein is CASSFTGKDYGYTF. As DNA, the CDR3 is TGCGCCAGCAGCTTCACGGGAAAGGACTATGGCTACACCTTC.

This clone turned up a few times. The CDR3: CASSQPSRGVSGYTF. In DNA, the CDR3 is TGCGCCAGCAGCCAACCCTCGCGGGGGGTATCTGGCTACACCTTC. The gene calls are TRBV4-1 and TRBJ1-2; tentatively, D is TRBD1 (5 bases). Germline V gene sequence: CDR1 MGHRA, CDR2 YSYEKL. The CDR3 is 15 amino acids. V lost 2 bases and J 7 bases, leaving 17 bases between the germline ends.